Below, 15 T cell receptor beta chains from the same sample are listed, as sequenced in a study of cytomegalovirus exposure and HLA in healthy donors. PCR involved 60 Vbeta and 13 Jbeta primers. Method: immunoSEQ multiplex PCR; TCRdb's copy keeps in-frame clones and lacks some. The sample includes fewer than 250,000 clones, more than 65% seen only once; the top ten take 3% to 4%. The sample comprised PBMCs. The receptors originated from a young woman in good health and CMV-seropositive.

V and J are TRBV5-1 and TRBJ2-1; D perhaps matches TRBD2 (6 bases). The CDR3 contains 16 residues. Trimming stripped 0 bases from V and 8 bases from J, with 18 bases between. Germline CDR1 is SGHRS and CDR2 is YFSETQ. CDR3 in DNA: TGCGCCAGCAGCTTGGTCGGAGCGGTCTGGGGGGATGAGCAGTTCTTC. Encoded protein: CASSLVGAVWGDEQFF.

In its sample, this clone was seen a few times. The genes are TRBV28 and TRBJ1-1; no firm D call. Germline CDR1 is MDHEN and CDR2 is SYDVKM. V shed 1 base and J shed 1 base, with 10 bases lying between them. The CDR3 sequence is 15 residues long. The CDR3 coding sequence is TGTGCCAGCAGTTTATTCTCCACAACGAACACTGAAGCTTTCTTT. Translation: CASSLFSTTNTEAFF.

This clone was detected once. Germline and junction disagree at one end, which may indicate a read error. The chain couples TRBV7-9 to TRBJ2-7; 7 bases map to TRBD2. This CDR3 has 17 residues. Germline CDR1 SEHNR, CDR2 FQNEAQ (reference sequence). In DNA, the CDR3 is TGTTCCAGCAGCGGAAAAACCCCCCTAGCGGACACCTACGAGCAGTACTTC. Residues: CSSSGKTPLADTYEQYF.

The rearrangement joins TRBV7-8 to TRBJ2-7; 7 positions agree with TRBD2. Germline trimming cut 5 bases from V and 5 bases from J; bases unmatched to any gene: 12. The CDR3 is 15 amino acids. Germline V CDR1 and CDR2: SGHVS, FQNEAQ. The CDR3, as DNA: TGTGCCAGCAGCCCGACCCGGACTAGACCTCACGAGCAGTACTTC. Its protein is CASSPTRTRPHEQYF.

The rearrangement uses TRBV6-8 and TRBJ2-7, with D tentatively TRBD1 (5 bases). The CDR3 has 12 residues. Trimming left V 9 bases short and J 3 bases short, with 12 bases between. CDR1 is MNHGY, CDR2 SAAAGT, per germline. The CDR3 loop reads CARTGADYEQYF. DNA for the CDR3: TGTGCCAGAACAGGCGCCGACTACGAGCAGTACTTC.

The chain carries TRBV10-3 and TRBJ2-3; TRBD1 agrees at 8 bases. Per the germline V gene, CDR1 is ENHRY and CDR2 is SYGVKD. This CDR3 is 16 amino acids long. Germline trimming cut 4 bases from V and 2 bases from J; bases unmatched to any gene: 8. This CDR3 is CAISVSRTGYTDTQYF. The CDR3 DNA follows: TGTGCCATCAGTGTTTCGAGGACAGGGTACACAGATACGCAGTATTTT.

This clone was detected once. This chain uses TRBV15 with TRBJ1-1, with D hard to call. CDR1 and CDR2 from the germline V gene are LNHNV and YYDKDF (reference sequence). V was shortened by 4 bases and J by 5 bases, with 14 bases between the two germline ends. The CDR3 contains 14 residues. Here the CDR3 DNA reads TGTGCCACCAGCATGTCGGGGAGCGGGACTGAAGCTTTCTTT. This translates into CATSMSGSGTEAFF.

This clone was seen more than once but under ten times. This chain links TRBV12-2 with TRBJ2-3; the table calls TRBD2, which could not be checked here. TRBV12-2 is a pseudogene segment. The CDR3 sequence is 15 residues long. CDR3: CASRIGTTQLHTQYF. CDR3 sequence (DNA): TGTGCAAGTCGGATCGGGACTACCCAGCTACATACGCAGTATTTT.

The chain combines TRBV15 with TRBJ2-3; 7 nucleotides line up with TRBD2. Trimming at V came to 0 bases and at J to 2 bases, leaving 5 bases not matched to a gene. CDR3 length: 16 amino acids. Germline-derived CDR1 and CDR2 are LNHNV and YYDKDF (reference sequence). CDR3 sequence: CATSREGGDYTDTQYF. In DNA, the CDR3 is TGTGCCACCAGCAGAGAGGGGGGGGATTACACAGATACGCAGTATTTT.

V and J are TRBV15 and TRBJ2-7, with unresolved D. V gave up 11 bases and J gave up 2 bases, with 16 bases separating them. The CDR3 contains 13 residues. Germline V CDR1 and CDR2: LNHNV, YYDKDF (reference sequence). The CDR3 spells CAASPDFTYEQYF. Here the CDR3 DNA reads TGTGCCGCTTCGCCTGACTTCACCTACGAGCAGTACTTC.

This clone showed up just once. The chain couples TRBV28 to TRBJ1-1, with 10 positions matching TRBD1. The V segment lost 5 bases and the J segment 5 bases; nucleotides outside the gene matches: 11. Germline CDR1 reads MDHEN; CDR2 reads SYDVKM. This CDR3 is 16 amino acids long. CDR3 residues: CASSAPDRGRRTEAFF. CDR3 sequence (DNA): TGTGCCAGCAGTGCCCCCGACAGGGGGCGCCGGACTGAAGCTTTCTTT.

The chain links TRBV11-2 to TRBJ1-1; 7 nucleotides line up with TRBD1. CDR1 and CDR2 (germline): SGHAT, FQNNGV. J gave up 5 bases and V 5 bases, and 8 bases lay outside the gene matches. The CDR3 is made up of 14 amino acids. The CDR3 spells CASSVQGWRTEAFF. DNA for the CDR3: TGTGCCAGCAGCGTACAGGGGTGGAGGACTGAAGCTTTCTTT.

The count of this clone is one. The rearrangement uses TRBV19 and TRBJ2-1; D possibly corresponds to TRBD2 (5 bases). This CDR3 has 18 residues. Germline V gene lookup returns CDR1 LNHDA and CDR2 SQIVND (reference sequence). V was trimmed by 3 bases and J by 4 bases, leaving 22 bases between them. The CDR3: CASSIPPGAVSGYNEQFF. CDR3 DNA sequence: TGTGCCAGTAGTATCCCGCCCGGAGCGGTCTCGGGGTACAATGAGCAGTTCTTC.

This clone was counted a few times. The chain has TRBV6-5 and TRBJ1-4; D is unclear. Per germline, CDR1 MNHEY and CDR2 SVGAGI. Trimming left V 4 bases short and J 0 bases short, with 6 bases between. There are 14 residues in the CDR3. Here the CDR3 DNA reads TGTGCCAGCAGTTTGGGCGCAACTAATGAAAAACTGTTTTTT. Translation gives CASSLGATNEKLFF.

This chain links TRBV4-1 with TRBJ2-4; a possible D gene is TRBD1 (5 bases). The CDR3 is 17 amino acids. The germline V and J ends were trimmed by 2 bases and 1 base, with 15 bases remaining between them. Germline V CDR1 and CDR2: MGHRA, YSYEKL. CDR3 sequence: CASSQIFREIAKNIQYF. CDR3 in DNA: TGCGCCAGCAGCCAAATATTCAGGGAAATCGCCAAAAACATTCAGTACTTC.